This TCR beta chain was obtained from a study of T cells in Graves' hyperthyroidism and ophthalmopathy. This CDR3 comprises 16 residues. V gave up 5 bases and J gave up 2 bases; unmatched junction bases: 9. Germline V gene sequence: CDR1 SGHAT, CDR2 FQNNGV. The CDR3 regions of TCR beta were amplified from RNA transcripts. First-round RT-PCR with HTBI primers amplified the TCR CDR3 region. TCRdb called the multiplex PCR reads again in MiXCR, with one record for every CDR3 protein. The table has 550,000 to 800,000 distinct CDR3 sequences, around a sixth seen once. This receptor was identified in a man aged 50 to 59 with Graves' hyperthyroidism. Sequenced: blood. V is TRBV11-2 and J is TRBJ1-5; TRBD1 matches at 7 bases. CDR3 nucleotides: TGTGCCAGCAGCACCGGAGACAGGGTAGGCAATCAGCCCCAGCATTTT. Amino acids: CASSTGDRVGNQPQHF.